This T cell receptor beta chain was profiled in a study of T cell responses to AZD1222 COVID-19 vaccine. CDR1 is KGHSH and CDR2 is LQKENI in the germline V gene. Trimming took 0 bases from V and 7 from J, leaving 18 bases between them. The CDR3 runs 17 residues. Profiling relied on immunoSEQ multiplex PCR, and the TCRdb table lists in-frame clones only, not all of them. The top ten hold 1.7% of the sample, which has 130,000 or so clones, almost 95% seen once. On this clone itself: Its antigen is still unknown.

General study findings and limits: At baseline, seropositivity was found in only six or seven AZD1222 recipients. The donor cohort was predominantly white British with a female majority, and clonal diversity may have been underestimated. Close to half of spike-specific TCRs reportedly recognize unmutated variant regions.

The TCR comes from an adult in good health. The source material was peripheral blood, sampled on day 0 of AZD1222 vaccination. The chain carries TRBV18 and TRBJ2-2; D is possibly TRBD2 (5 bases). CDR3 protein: CASSPPEAAAEGGELFF. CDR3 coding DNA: TGTGCCAGCTCACCACCGGAGGCGGCAGCCGAAGGCGGGGAGCTGTTTTTT.